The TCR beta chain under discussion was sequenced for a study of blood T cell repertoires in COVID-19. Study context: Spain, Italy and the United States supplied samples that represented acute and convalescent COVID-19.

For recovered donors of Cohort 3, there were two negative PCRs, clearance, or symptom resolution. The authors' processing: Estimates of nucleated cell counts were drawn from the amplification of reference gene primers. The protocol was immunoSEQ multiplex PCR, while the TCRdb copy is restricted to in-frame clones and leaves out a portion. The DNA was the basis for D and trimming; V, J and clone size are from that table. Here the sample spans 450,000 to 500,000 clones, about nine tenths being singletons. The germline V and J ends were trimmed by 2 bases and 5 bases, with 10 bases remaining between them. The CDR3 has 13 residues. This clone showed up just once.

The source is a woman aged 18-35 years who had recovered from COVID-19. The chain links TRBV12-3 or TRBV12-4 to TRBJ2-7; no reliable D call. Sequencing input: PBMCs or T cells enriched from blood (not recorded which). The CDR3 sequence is CASSLTRRDEQYF. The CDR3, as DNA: TGTGCCAGCAGTTTAACCCGCCGGGACGAGCAGTACTTC.